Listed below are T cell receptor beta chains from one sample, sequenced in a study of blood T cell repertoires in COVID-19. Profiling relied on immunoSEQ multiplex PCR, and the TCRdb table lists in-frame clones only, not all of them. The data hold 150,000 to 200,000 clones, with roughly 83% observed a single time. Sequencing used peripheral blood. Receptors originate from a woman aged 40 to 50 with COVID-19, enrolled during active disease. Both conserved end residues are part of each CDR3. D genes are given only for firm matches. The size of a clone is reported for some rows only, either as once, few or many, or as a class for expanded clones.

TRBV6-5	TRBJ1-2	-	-	TGTGCCAGCAGACAGGGTGGCTACACCTTC	CASRQGGYTF
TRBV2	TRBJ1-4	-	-	TGTGCCAGCTTGGGGCAGGCCACGTTTAATGAAAAACTGTTTTTT	CASLGQATFNEKLFF
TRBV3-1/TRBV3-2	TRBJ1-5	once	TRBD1	TGTGCCAGCAGCCAACGATCCGGACAGGGATGGGGGCAGCCCCAGCATTTT	CASSQRSGQGWGQPQHF
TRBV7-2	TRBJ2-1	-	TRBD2	TGTGCCAGCAGCTTAGTGGGCGGGGGGCTTAATGAGCAGTTCTTC	CASSLVGGGLNEQFF
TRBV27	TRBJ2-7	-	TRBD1	TGTGCCAGCAGTTCCTACAGGGGATCCTCCTACGAGCAGTACTTC	CASSSYRGSSYEQYF
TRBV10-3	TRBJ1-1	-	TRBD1	TGTGCCATCAGTGCACAGGGGACCACTGAAGCTTTCTTT	CAISAQGTTEAFF
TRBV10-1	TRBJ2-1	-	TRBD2	TGCGCCAGCAGCCTAGCGGTAAACAATGAGCAGTTCTTC	CASSLAVNNEQFF
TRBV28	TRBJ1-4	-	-	TGTGCCAGCAGTTTTCCGGGGTCTTTTAATGAAAAACTGTTTTTT	CASSFPGSFNEKLFF
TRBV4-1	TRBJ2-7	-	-	TGCGCCAGCAGCCTACCAAGGGCGGGCGAGTCCTACGAGCAGTACTTC	CASSLPRAGESYEQYF
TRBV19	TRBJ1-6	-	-	TGTGCCAGTAACGAGGTGGGGGGAGGAGCGGGATCACCCCTCCACTTT	CASNEVGGGAGSPLHF
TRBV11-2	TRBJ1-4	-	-	TGTGCCAGCAGGGACAACATTGCAACTAATGAAAAACTGTTTTTT	CASRDNIATNEKLFF
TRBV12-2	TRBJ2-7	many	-	TGTGCAAGTCGCTTAGGGACTAGCTCCTACGAGCAGTACTTC	CASRLGTSSYEQYF
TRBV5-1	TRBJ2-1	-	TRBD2	TGCGCCAGCAGCCTAGCGGCTATGGGGAGTGAGCAGTTCTTC	CASSLAAMGSEQFF
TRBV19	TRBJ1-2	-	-	TGTGCCAGTAGTATAGTCGTGACTGCAGACTATGGCTACACCTTC	CASSIVVTADYGYTF
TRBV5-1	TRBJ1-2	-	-	TGCGCCAGCAGAGAGTACCCCCCTGGCTACACCTTC	CASREYPPGYTF
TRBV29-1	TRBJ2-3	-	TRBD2	TGCAGCGTTGAAGAATCCGGGACTAGCGGGGGGGCGACAGATACGCAGTATTTT	CSVEESGTSGGATDTQYF
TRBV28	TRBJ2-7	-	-	TGTGCCAGCAGTTTAGCGGGGACAGCAAGCTACGAGCAGTACTTC	CASSLAGTASYEQYF
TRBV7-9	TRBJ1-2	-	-	TGTGCCAGCAGCTTAGGGCGAGACAGAGCCTTTTATGGCTACACCTTC	CASSLGRDRAFYGYTF
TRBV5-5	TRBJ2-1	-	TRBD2	TGTGCCAGCAGCGTTGCTCAGGGACTAAGCTACAATGAGCAGTTCTTC	CASSVAQGLSYNEQFF
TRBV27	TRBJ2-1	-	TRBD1	TGTGCCAGCCGCCCATGGCCCCGTAACCCGGGACAGGGCAATGAGCAGTTCTTC	CASRPWPRNPGQGNEQFF
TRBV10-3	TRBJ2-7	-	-	TGTGCCATCAGGGCGGGGGCCTTGGACTACGAGCAGTACTTC	CAIRAGALDYEQYF
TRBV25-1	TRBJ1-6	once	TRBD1	TGTGCCAGCAGTGAATTAGGGGGCATTTCACCCCTCCACTTT	CASSELGGISPLHF
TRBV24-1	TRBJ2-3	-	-	TGTGCCACCCTCGGCAGGGCTGAAGATACGCAGTATTTT	CATLGRAEDTQYF
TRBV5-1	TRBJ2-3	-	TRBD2	TGCGCCAGCAGCTTGGAAGCGGGGGGTGCAGATACGCAGTATTTT	CASSLEAGGADTQYF
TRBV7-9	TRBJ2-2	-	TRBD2	TGTGCCAGCAGCCCGGGGGGGAACACCGGGGAGCTGTTTTTT	CASSPGGNTGELFF
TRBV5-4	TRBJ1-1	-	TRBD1	TGTGCCAGCAGTCCCGGGACAGGGGAGGGCACTGAAGCTTTCTTT	CASSPGTGEGTEAFF
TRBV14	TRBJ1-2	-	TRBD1	TGTGCCAGCAGCTCTGGGACAGGGGTGTATGGCTACACCTTC	CASSSGTGVYGYTF
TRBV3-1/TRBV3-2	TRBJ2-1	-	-	TGTGCCAGCAGCTCGACTAGGGCGGGTGAGCAGTTCTTC	CASSSTRAGEQFF
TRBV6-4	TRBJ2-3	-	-	TGTGCCAGCAGCCCGGGTTATAGCACAGATACGCAGTATTTT	CASSPGYSTDTQYF
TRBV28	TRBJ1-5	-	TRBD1	TGTGCCAGCACCCCCCCAGGGGGCGCAGGTCAGCCCCAGCATTTT	CASTPPGGAGQPQHF
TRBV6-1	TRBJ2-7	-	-	TGTGCCAGCAGTGAAACCAGGGGATTCCCATTCTACGAGCAGTACTTC	CASSETRGFPFYEQYF
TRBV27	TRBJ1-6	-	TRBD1	TGTGCCAGCAGCCTACAGGGGGCGCGGTCACCCCTCCACTTT	CASSLQGARSPLHF
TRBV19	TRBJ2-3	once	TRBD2	TGTGCCAGTAGTCCTCTCCTTAGGCGGGGGGGCACAGATACGCAGTATTTT	CASSPLLRRGGTDTQYF
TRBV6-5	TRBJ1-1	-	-	TGTGCCAGCAGTTACCTAATGAACACTGAAGCTTTCTTT	CASSYLMNTEAFF
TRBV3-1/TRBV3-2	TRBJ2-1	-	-	TGTGCCAGCAGCCCCCGTCCCGTCGATGAGCAGTTCTTC	CASSPRPVDEQFF
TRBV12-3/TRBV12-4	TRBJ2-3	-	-	TGTGCCAGCAGCGGGAGCGCAGATACGCAGTATTTT	CASSGSADTQYF
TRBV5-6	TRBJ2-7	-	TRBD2	TGTGCCAGCAGCCCCCTAGAAGGTAGCGGGAGCTACGAGCAGTACTTC	CASSPLEGSGSYEQYF
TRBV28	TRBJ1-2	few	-	TGTGCCAGCAGCCTAGACCTAGTGCGAGGCTACACCTTC	CASSLDLVRGYTF
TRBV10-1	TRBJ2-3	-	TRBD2	TGCGCCAGCAGTGAGTTAACTAGCGGGCCGAGCACAGATACGCAGTATTTT	CASSELTSGPSTDTQYF
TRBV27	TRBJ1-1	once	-	TGTGCCAGCAGGGGGGGGCCTCTAAGCACTGAAGCTTTCTTT	CASRGGPLSTEAFF
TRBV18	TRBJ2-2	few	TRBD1	TGTGCCAGCTCACAACCCACAGGGGTTGATACCGGGGAGCTGTTTTTT	CASSQPTGVDTGELFF
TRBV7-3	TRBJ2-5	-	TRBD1	TGTGCCAGCAGCGCGGCAGGGGGAGAAGAGACCCAGTACTTC	CASSAAGGEETQYF
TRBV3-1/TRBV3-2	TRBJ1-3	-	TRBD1	TGTGCCAGCAGCCAAGATGGCCTAGGACAGGGGATTACCATATATTTT	CASSQDGLGQGITIYF